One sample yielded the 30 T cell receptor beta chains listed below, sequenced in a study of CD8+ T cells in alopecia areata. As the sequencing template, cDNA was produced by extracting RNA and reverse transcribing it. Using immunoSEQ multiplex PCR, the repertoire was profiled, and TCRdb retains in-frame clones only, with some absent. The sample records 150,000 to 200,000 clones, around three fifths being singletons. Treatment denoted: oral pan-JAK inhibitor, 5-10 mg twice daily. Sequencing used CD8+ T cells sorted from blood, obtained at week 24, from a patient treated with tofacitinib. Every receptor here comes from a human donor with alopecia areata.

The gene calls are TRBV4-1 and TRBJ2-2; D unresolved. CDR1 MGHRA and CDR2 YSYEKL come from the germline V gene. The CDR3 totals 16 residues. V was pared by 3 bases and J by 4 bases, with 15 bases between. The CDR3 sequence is CASSQPMDQVTGELFF. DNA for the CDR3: TGCGCCAGCAGCCAGCCAATGGACCAGGTCACCGGGGAGCTGTTTTTT.

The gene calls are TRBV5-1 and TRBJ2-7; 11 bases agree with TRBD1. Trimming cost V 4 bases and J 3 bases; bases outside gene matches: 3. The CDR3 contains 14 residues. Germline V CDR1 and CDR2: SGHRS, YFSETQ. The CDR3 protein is CASSPGTGGYEQYF. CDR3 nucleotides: TGCGCCAGCAGCCCCGGGACAGGGGGCTACGAGCAGTACTTC.

In DNA, the CDR3 is TGTGCCTGGAGTGTATCTCTGACGAACTATGGCTACACCTTC. Translating gives CAWSVSLTNYGYTF. The rearrangement joins TRBV30 to TRBJ1-2; no clear D gene. This CDR3 is 14 amino acids long. Germline CDR1 reads GTSNPN; CDR2 reads SVGIG (reference sequence). Trimming pared 0 bases from V and 2 bases from J, leaving 10 bases between.

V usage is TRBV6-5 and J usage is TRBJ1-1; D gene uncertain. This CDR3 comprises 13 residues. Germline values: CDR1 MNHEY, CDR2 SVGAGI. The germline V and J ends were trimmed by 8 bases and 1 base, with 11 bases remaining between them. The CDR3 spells CASASGGNTEAFF. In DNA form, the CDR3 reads TGTGCCAGCGCTTCGGGAGGGAACACTGAAGCTTTCTTT.

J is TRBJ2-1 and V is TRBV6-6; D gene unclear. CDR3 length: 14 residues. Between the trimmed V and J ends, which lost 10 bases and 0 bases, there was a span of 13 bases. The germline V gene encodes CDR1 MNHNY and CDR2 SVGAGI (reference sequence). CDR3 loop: CATESESSYNEQFF. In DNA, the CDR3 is TGTGCCACCGAGAGCGAGAGCTCCTACAATGAGCAGTTCTTC.

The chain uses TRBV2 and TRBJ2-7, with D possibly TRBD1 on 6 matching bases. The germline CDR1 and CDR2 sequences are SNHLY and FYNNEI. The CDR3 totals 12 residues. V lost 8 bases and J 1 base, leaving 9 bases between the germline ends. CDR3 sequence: CASGQGSYEQYF. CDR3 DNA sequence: TGTGCCAGCGGCCAGGGGTCCTACGAGCAGTACTTC.

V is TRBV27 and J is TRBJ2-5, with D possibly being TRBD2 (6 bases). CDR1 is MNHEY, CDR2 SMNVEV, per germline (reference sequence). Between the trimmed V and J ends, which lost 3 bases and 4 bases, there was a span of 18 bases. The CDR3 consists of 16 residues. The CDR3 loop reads CASSLRGDTPGETQYF. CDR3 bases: TGTGCCAGCAGTTTGCGGGGAGACACCCCGGGAGAGACCCAGTACTTC.

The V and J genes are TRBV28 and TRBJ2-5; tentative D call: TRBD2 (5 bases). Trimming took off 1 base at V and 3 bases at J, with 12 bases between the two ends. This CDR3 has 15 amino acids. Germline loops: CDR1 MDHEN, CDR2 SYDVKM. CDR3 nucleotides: TGTGCCAGCAGTTTATTTGGCCGGACTGAAGAGACCCAGTACTTC. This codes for CASSLFGRTEETQYF.

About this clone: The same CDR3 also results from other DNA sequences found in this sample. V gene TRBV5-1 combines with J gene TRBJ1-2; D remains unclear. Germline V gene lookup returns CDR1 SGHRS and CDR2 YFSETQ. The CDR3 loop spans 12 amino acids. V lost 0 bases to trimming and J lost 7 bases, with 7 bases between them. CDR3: CASSLGSRGYTF. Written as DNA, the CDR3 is TGCGCCAGCAGCTTGGGGTCTCGTGGCTACACCTTC.

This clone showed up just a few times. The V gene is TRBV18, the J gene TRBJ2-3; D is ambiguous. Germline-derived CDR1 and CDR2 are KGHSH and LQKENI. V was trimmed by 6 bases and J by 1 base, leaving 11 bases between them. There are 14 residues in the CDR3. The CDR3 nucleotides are TGTGCCAGCTCCCTCAACGGAGGCACAGATACGCAGTATTTT. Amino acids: CASSLNGGTDTQYF.

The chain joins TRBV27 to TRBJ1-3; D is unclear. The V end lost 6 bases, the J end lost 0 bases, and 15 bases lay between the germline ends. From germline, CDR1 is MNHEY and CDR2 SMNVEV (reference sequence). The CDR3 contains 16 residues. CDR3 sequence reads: CASSPRVARSGNTIYF. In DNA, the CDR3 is TGTGCCAGCAGCCCCCGAGTCGCCCGCTCTGGAAACACCATATATTTT.

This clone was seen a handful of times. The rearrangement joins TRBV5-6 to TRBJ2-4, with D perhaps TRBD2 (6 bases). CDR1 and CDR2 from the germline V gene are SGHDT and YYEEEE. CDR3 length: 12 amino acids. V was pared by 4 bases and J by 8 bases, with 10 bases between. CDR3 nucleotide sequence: TGTGCCAGCAGCCCCGGAGGGGACATTCAGTACTTC. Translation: CASSPGGDIQYF.

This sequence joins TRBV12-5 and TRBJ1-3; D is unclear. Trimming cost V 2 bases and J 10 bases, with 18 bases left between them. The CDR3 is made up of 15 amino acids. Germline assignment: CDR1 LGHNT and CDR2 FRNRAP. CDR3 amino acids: CASGLSLGREVTIYF. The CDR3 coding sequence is TGTGCTAGTGGTTTGTCTCTTGGGAGGGAGGTGACCATATATTTT.

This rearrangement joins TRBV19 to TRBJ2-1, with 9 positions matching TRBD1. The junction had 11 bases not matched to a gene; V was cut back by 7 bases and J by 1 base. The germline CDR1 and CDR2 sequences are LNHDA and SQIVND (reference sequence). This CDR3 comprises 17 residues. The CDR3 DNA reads TGTGCCAGTACCAATGGTCCTGGGACAGGGTCCTACAATGAGCAGTTCTTC. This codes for CASTNGPGTGSYNEQFF.

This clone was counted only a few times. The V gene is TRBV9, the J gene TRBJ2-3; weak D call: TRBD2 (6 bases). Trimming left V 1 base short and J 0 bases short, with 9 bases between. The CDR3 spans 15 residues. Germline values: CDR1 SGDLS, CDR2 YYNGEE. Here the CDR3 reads CASSVYGTSTDTQYF. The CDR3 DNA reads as TGTGCCAGCAGCGTATACGGGACTAGCACAGATACGCAGTATTTT.

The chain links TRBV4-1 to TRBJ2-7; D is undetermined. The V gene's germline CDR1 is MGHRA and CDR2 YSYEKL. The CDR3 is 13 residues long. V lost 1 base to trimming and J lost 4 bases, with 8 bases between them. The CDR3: CASSQGAGYEQYF. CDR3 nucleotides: TGCGCCAGCAGCCAAGGGGCTGGGTACGAGCAGTACTTC.

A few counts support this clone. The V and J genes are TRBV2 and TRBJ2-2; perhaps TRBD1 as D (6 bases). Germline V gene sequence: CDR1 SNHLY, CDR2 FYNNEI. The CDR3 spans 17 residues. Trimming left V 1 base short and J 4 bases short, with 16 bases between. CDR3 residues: CASSEVGTGLFTGELFF. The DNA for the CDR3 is TGTGCCAGCAGTGAAGTGGGAACAGGGCTGTTCACCGGGGAGCTGTTTTTT.

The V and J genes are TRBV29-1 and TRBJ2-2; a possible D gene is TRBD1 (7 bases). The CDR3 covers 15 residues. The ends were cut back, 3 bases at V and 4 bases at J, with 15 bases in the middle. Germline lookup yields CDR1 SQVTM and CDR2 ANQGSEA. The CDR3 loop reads CSVEEGRGITGELFF. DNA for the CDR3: TGCAGCGTTGAGGAGGGCAGGGGGATCACCGGGGAGCTGTTTTTT.

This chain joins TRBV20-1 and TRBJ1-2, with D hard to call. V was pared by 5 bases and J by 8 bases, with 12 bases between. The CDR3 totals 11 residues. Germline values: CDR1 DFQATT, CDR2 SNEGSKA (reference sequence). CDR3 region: CSAPGGGGYTF. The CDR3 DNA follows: TGCAGTGCTCCCGGAGGTGGAGGCTACACCTTC.

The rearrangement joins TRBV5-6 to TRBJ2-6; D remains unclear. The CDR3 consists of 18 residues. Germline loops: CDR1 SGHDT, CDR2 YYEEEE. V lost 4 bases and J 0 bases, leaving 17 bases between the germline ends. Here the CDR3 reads CASSPAGLSYSGANVLTF. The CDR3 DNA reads TGTGCCAGCAGCCCGGCCGGGCTTTCTTACTCTGGGGCCAACGTCCTGACTTTC.

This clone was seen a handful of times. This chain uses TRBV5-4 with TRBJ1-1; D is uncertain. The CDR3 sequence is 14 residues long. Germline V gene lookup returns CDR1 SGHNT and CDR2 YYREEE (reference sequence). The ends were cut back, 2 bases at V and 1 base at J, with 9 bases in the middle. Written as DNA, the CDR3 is TGTGCCAGCAGCTTAGATATCCCGAACACTGAAGCTTTCTTT. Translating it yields CASSLDIPNTEAFF.

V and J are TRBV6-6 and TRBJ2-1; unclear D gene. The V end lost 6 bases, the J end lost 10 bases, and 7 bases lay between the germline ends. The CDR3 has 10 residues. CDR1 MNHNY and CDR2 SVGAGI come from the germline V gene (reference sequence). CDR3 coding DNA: TGTGCCAGCAGCGGCACCGAGCAGTTCTTC. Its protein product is CASSGTEQFF.

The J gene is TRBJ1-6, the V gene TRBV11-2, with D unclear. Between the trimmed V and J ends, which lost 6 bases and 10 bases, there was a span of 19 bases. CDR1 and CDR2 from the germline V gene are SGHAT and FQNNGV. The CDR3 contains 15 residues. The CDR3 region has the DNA TGTGCCAGCAGGGGGATACCTGAATTTTTCTCACCCCTCCACTTT. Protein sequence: CASRGIPEFFSPLHF.

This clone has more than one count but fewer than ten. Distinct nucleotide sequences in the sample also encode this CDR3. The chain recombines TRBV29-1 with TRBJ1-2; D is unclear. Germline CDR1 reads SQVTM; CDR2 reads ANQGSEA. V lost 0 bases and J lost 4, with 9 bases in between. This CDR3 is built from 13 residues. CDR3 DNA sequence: TGCAGCGTTGAAGATGACCGAATCTATGGCTACACCTTC. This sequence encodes CSVEDDRIYGYTF.

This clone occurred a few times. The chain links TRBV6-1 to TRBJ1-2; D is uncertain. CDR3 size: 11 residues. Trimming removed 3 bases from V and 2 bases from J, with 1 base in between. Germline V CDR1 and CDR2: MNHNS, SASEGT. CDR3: CASSENYGYTF. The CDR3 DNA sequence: TGTGCCAGCAGTGAGAACTATGGCTACACCTTC.

DNA of the CDR3: TGTGCCAGTACCTCACGGGATCTCAATAATTCACCCCTCCACTTT. It translates to CASTSRDLNNSPLHF. The rearrangement joins TRBV19 to TRBJ1-6; the D is unclear. Trimming cost V 7 bases and J 5 bases, with 15 bases left between them. Germline CDR1 is LNHDA and CDR2 is SQIVND (reference sequence). This CDR3 has 15 residues. The whole variable domain, remainder taken from reference TRBV19 and TRBJ1-6, is DGGITQSPKYLFRKEGQNVTLSCEQNLNHDAMYWYRQDPGQGLRLIYYSQIVNDFQKGDIAEGYSVSREKKESFPLTVTSAQKNPTAFYLCASTSRDLNNSPLHFGNGTRLTVT.

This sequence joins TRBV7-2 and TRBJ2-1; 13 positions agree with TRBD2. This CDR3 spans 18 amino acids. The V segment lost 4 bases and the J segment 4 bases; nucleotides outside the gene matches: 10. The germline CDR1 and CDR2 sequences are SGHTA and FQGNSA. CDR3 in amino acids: CASSYGTSGAKGYNEQFF. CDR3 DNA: TGTGCCAGCAGCTACGGGACTAGCGGGGCCAAGGGGTACAATGAGCAGTTCTTC.

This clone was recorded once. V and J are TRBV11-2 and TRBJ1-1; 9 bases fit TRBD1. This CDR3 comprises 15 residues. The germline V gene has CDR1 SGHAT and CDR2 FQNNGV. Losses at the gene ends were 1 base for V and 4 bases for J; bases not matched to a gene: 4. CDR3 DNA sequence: TGTGCCAGCAGCTTAGGAACAGGGGGCTTCACTGAAGCTTTCTTT. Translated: CASSLGTGGFTEAFF.

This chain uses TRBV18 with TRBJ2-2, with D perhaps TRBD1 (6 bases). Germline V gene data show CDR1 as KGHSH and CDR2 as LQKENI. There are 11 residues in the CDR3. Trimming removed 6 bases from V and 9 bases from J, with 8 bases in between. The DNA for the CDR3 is TGTGCCAGCTCGCAGGGGAGGGAGCTGTTTTTT. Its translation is CASSQGRELFF.

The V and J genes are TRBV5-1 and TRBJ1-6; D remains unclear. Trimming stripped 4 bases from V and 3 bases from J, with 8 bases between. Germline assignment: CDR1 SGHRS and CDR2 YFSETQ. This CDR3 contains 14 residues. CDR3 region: CASSKDDYNSPLHF. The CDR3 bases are TGCGCCAGCAGCAAGGACGACTATAATTCACCCCTCCACTTT.